The clone carrying this T cell receptor (beta chain) has only one observation. The sample is drawn from a study of blood T cell repertoires in COVID-19. Looking at the study overall: COVID-19 samples from acute and convalescent phases originated in the United States, Italy and Spain.

As processed by the authors: How many nucleated cells were present was estimated from reference gene primer amplification. Generated by immunoSEQ multiplex PCR, the TCRdb table keeps only in-frame clones and is missing some. From that table come the V and J calls and clone size; the DNA was used to work out D and trimming. The table lists a few hundred thousand clones, roughly 80% of them singletons. Looked up from germline, CDR1 is LNHDA and CDR2 is SQIVND (reference sequence). The CDR3 consists of 14 residues. V was cut by 6 bases and J by 8 bases, with 16 bases left in between. What was sequenced was peripheral blood. The rearrangement uses TRBV19 and TRBJ1-4; TRBD1 might be the D (6 bases). This receptor was taken from a woman between 18 and 30 years old with acute or convalescent COVID-19. CDR3 in amino acids: CASRTRGVGEKLFF. The CDR3 DNA follows: TGTGCCAGTAGGACCAGGGGAGTAGGCGAAAAACTGTTTTTT.